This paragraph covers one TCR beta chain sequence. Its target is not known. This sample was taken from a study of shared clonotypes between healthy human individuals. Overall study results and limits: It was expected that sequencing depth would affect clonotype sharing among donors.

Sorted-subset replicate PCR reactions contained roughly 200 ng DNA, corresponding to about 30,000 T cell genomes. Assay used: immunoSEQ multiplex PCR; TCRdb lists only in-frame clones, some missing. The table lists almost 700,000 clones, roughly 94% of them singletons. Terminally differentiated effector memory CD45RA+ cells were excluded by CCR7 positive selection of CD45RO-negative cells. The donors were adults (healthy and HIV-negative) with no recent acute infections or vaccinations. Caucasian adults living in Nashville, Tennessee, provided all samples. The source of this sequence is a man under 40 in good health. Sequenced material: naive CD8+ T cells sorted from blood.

This CDR3 is CASSPTTGEYNEQFF. Here the CDR3 DNA reads TGTGCCAGCAGCCCTACGACAGGGGAATACAATGAGCAGTTCTTC. The chain employs TRBV2 and TRBJ2-1; 8 bases are shared with TRBD1. This CDR3 spans 15 amino acids. The V and J ends lost 6 bases and 4 bases, in that order; junction bases with no gene match: 8. In germline, CDR1 is SNHLY, CDR2 FYNNEI.